The T cell receptor beta chain under discussion was sequenced for a study of blood T cell repertoires in COVID-19 (dated by TCRdb to the early 2020s). Study-level background: Samples covering the acute and convalescent phases of COVID-19 were provided by collaborators in the United States, Italy and Spain. The material from the prospective study consisted of cDNA or gDNA derived from T cells, B-cell-depleted T cells, or PBMCs. The dataset comprised deeply sampled blood TCRbeta repertoires from subjects exposed to, actively infected with, or recovered from COVID-19. The repertoires were released in a freely available public database intended as a resource for research on the immune response to SARS-CoV-2. Samples came from the ongoing ImmuneRACE study (first 160 participants) plus 1,254 subjects from 6 global collaborators. A de-identified subject ID, COVID-19 status, age in years and sex were almost always included in the sample metadata. Where available, HLA class I and class II types were taken from metadata supplied by the sample provider and were not determined by assay-based typing. Results the study describes overall, beyond this receptor: Clinical and demographic metadata were provided uncurated, with the amount varying by source and participant.

The immunoSEQ Assay, a bias-controlled multiplex PCR, was used to amplify TCRbeta CDR3 regions from genomic DNA. As for the original processing: The number of nucleated cells in each sample was estimated by amplification of reference gene primers within the assay. To quantify the absolute abundance of each unique TCRbeta CDR3 rearrangement, sequence reads were collapsed and filtered. Productive Simpson clonality was computed per sample as the square root of Simpson's diversity index over productive rearrangements. TCRdb took over this immuneACCESS table, retaining in-frame rearrangements with V and J assigned. Such tables are incomplete; in checked studies, under half of the missing clones stem from an unresolved V gene, and the remainder is unexplained. The V and J calls and clone size are taken from that table; D and trimming were inferred from the DNA. The sample contains some 43,000 clones, roughly four fifths of them found a single time. 39% of the sample goes to the ten largest clones.

Concerning this clone itself: Its recognized antigen is unknown. The input lacks base qualities; no much larger clone sits a single base away.

Each collaborating institution followed its own protocols to collect whole blood in K2EDTA tubes. For TCRbeta analysis, collaborator samples were shipped as frozen whole blood, as isolated PBMCs, or as DNA extracted from either sample type. Reading from cysteine to phenylalanine, the CDR3 counts 14 amino acids. Only the CDR3 DNA is retained, 42 bases long and in frame from the first base. Taken from the germline V gene (reference sequence), the CDR1 and CDR2 loops are SGHKS and YYEKEE. The V end gives up 6 bases and the J end 2 bases, leaving 7 bases in the junction not matched to a gene. The sequence came from a man in his forties with active or convalescent COVID-19. The material sequenced was peripheral blood. Here the chain combines TRBV5-5 and TRBJ1-1; 7 central nucleotides agree with TRBD1. The DNA is as follows: TGTGCCAGCAACTGGGACAGACTTAACACTGAAGCTTTCTTT. Its amino acids are CASNWDRLNTEAFF.